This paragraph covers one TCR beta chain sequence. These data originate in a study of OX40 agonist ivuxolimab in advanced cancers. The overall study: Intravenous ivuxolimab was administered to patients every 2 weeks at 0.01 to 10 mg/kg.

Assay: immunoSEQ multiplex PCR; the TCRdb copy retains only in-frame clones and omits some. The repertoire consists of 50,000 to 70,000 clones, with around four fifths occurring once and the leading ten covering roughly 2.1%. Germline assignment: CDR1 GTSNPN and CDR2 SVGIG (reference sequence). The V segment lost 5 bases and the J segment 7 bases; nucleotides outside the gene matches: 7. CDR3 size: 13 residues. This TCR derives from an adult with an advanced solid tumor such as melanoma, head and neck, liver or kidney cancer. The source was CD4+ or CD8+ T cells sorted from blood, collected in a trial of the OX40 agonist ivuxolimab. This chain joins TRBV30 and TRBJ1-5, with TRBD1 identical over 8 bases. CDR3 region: CAWGPGGSQPQHF. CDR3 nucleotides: TGTGCCTGGGGACCAGGGGGCAGCCAGCCCCAGCATTTT. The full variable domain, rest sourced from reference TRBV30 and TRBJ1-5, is SQTIHQWPATLVQPVGSPLSLECTVEGTSNPNLYWYRQAAGRGLQLLFYSVGIGQISSEVPQNLSASRPQDRQFILSSKKLLLSDSGFYLCAWGPGGSQPQHFGDGTRLSIL.